This T cell receptor (beta chain) was sequenced in a study of blood T cell repertoires in COVID-19. How the authors handled the data: Using reference gene primer amplification, nucleated cell counts were estimated. Assay used: immunoSEQ multiplex PCR; TCRdb lists only in-frame clones, some missing. V, J and clone size reflect that table, while D and trimming were determined from the DNA. The table includes roughly 150,000 clones, 88% detected once. The CDR3 extends over 17 amino acids. V lost 2 bases to trimming and J lost 5 bases, with 19 bases between them. Germline CDR1 is MNHEY and CDR2 is SVGEGT.

Specimen: peripheral blood. The chain has TRBV6-2 or TRBV6-3 and TRBJ1-5; possibly TRBD1 for D (6 bases). The sequence was obtained from a man between 45 and 60 years old who had recovered from COVID-19. CDR3 sequence: CASSYRLPARGDQPQHF. CDR3 nucleotides: TGTGCCAGCAGTTACCGACTACCCGCCAGGGGTGATCAGCCCCAGCATTTT.